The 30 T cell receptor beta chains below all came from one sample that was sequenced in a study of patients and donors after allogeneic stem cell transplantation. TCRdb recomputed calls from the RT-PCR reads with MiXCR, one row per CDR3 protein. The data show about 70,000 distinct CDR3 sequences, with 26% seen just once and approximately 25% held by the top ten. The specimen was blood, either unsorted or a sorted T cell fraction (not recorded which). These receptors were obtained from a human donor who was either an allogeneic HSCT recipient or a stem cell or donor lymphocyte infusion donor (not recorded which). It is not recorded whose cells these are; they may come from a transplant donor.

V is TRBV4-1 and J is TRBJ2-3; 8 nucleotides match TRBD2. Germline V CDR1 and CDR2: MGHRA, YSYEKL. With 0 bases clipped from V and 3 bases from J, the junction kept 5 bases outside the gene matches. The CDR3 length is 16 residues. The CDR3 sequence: CASSQDRSGGTDTQYF. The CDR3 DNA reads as TGCGCCAGCAGCCAAGATAGAAGCGGGGGTACAGATACGCAGTATTTT.

CDR3 loop: CATLEGKDYEQYF. The CDR3 DNA is TGTGCCACCTTGGAGGGGAAAGATTACGAGCAGTACTTC. The chain employs TRBV21-1 and TRBJ2-7; whether TRBD2, the table's D call, matches the DNA was not checked. TRBV21-1 is listed as a pseudogene. CDR3 length: 13 amino acids.

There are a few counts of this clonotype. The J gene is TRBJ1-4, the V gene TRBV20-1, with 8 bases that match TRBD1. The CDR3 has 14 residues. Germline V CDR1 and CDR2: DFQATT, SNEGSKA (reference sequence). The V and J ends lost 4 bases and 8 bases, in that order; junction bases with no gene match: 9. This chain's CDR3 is CSAKGGQGGEKLFF. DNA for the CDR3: TGCAGTGCTAAGGGAGGACAGGGAGGGGAAAAACTGTTTTTT.

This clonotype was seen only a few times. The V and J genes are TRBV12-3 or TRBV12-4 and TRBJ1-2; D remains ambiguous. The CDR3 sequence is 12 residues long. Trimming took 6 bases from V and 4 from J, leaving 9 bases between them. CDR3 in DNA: TGTGCCAGCAGAAGAGATGCCTATGGCTACACCTTC. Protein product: CASRRDAYGYTF.

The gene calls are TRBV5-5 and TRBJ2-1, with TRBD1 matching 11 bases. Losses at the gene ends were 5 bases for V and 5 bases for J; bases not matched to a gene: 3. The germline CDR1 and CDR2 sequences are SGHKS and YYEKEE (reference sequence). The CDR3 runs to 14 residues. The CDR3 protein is CASRGTGGHNEQFF. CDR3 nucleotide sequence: TGTGCCAGCAGAGGGACAGGGGGACACAATGAGCAGTTCTTC.

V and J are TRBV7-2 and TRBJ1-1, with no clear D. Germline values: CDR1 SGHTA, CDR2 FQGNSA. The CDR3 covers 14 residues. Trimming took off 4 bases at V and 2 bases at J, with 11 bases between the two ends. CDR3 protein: CASSSPTANTEAFF. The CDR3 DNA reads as TGTGCCAGCAGCTCTCCTACAGCAAACACTGAAGCTTTCTTT.

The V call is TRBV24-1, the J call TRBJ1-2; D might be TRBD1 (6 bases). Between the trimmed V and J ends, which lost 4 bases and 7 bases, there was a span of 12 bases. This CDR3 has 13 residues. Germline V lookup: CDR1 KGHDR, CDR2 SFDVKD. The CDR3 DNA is TGTGCCACCAGTGACTACCAGGGGTCTGGCTACACCTTC. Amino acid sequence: CATSDYQGSGYTF.

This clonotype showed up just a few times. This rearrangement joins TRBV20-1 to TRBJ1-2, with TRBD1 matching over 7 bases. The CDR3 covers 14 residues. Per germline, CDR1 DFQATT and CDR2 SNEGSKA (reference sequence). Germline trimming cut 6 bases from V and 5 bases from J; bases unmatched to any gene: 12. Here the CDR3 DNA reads TGCAGTGCGGGTCCGACAGGGACTCTGTATGGCTACACCTTC. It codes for CSAGPTGTLYGYTF.

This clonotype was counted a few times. CDR3 DNA: TGTGCCAGCAGCTTAGCACAGAACACTGAAGCTTTCTTT. Encoded protein: CASSLAQNTEAFF. The rearrangement uses TRBV7-2 and TRBJ1-1; D gene uncertain. CDR1 and CDR2 (germline): SGHTA, FQGNSA. Trimming cost V 0 bases and J 1 base, with 3 bases left between them. This CDR3 comprises 13 residues.

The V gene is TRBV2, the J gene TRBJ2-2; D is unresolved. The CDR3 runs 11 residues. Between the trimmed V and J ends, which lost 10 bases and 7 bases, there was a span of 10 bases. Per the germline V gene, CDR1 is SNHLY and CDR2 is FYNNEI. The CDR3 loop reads CANWVYGELFF. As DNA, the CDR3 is TGTGCCAATTGGGTCTACGGGGAGCTGTTTTTT.

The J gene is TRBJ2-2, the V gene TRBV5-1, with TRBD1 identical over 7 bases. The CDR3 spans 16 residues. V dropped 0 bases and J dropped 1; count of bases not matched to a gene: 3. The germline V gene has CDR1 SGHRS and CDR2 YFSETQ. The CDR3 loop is CASSLVGTVNTGELFF. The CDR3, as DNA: TGCGCCAGCAGCTTGGTCGGGACAGTGAACACCGGGGAGCTGTTTTTT.

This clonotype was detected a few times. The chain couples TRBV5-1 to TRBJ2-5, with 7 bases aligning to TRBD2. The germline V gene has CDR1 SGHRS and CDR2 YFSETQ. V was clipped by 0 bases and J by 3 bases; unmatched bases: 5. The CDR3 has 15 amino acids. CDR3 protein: CASSLAGLAEETQYF. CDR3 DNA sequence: TGCGCCAGCAGCTTGGCCGGGCTAGCGGAAGAGACCCAGTACTTC.

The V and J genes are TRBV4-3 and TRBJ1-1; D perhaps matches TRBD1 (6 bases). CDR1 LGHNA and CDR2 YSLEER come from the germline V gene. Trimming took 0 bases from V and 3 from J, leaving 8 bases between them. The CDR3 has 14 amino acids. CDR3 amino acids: CASSQDAGDTEAFF. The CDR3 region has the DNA TGCGCCAGCAGCCAAGATGCAGGGGACACTGAAGCTTTCTTT.

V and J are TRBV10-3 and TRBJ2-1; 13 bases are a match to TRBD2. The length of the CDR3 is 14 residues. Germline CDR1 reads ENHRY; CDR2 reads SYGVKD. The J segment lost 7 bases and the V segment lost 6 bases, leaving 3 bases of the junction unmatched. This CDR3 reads CAIRPGLAGNEQFF. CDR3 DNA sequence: TGTGCCATCAGACCGGGACTAGCGGGGAATGAGCAGTTCTTC.

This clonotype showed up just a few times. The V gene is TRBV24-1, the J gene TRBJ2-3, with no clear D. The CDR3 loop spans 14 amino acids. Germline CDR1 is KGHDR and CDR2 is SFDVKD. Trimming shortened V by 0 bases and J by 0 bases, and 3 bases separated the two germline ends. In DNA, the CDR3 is TGTGCCACCAGTGATTTGGGCAGCACAGATACGCAGTATTTT. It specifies CATSDLGSTDTQYF.

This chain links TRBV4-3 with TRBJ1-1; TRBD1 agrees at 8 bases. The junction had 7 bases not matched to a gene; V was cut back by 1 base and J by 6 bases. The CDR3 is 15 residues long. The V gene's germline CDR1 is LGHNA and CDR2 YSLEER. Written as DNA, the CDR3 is TGCGCCAGCAGCCAAGGGACAGGGTACTTTCCTGAAGCTTTCTTT. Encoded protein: CASSQGTGYFPEAFF.

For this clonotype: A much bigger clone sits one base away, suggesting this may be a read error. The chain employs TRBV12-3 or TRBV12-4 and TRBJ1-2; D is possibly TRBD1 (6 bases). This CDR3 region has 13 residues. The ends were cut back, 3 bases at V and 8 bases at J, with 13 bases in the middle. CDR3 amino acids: CASSFGHGGGYTF. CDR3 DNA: TGTGCCAGCAGTTTCGGGCATGGGGGCGGCTACACCTTC.

The chain's CDR3 is CASRLGGENEAFF. The CDR3 DNA reads TGTGCCAGCAGACTTGGGGGTGAGAATGAAGCTTTCTTT. V usage is TRBV7-9 and J usage is TRBJ1-1, with D possibly TRBD1 on 5 matching bases. This CDR3 spans 13 amino acids. From germline, CDR1 is SEHNR and CDR2 FQNEAQ (reference sequence). V shed 6 bases and J shed 7 bases, with 15 bases lying between them.

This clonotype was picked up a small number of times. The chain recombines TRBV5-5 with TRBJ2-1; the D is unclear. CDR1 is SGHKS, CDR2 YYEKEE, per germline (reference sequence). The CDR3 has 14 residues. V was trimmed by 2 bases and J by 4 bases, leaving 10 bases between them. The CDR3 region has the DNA TGTGCCAGCAGCTTTCCAGAGAGGTACAATGAGCAGTTCTTC. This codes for CASSFPERYNEQFF. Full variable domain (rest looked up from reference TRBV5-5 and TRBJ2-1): DAGVTQSPTHLIKTRGQQVTLRCSPISGHKSVSWYQQVLGQGPQFIFQYYEKEERGRGNFPDRFSARQFPNYSSELNVNALLLGDSALYLCASSFPERYNEQFFGPGTRLTVL.

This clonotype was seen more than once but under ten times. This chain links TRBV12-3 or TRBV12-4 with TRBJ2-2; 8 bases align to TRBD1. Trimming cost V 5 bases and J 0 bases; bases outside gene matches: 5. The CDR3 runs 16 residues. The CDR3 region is CASSPDRGPNTGELFF. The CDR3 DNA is TGTGCCAGCAGTCCCGACAGGGGTCCGAACACCGGGGAGCTGTTTTTT.

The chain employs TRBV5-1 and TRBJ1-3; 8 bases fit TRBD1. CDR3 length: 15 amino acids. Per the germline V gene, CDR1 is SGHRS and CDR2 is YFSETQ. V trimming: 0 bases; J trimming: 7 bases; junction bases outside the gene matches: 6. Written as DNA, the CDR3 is TGCGCCAGCAGCTTGGGGACAGGGTGGAGGAACACCATATATTTT. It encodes CASSLGTGWRNTIYF.

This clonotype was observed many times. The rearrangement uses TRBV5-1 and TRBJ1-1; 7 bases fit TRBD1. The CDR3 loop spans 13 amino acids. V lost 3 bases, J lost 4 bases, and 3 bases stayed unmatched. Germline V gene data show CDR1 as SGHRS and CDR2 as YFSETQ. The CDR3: CASSSQGGTEAFF. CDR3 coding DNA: TGCGCCAGCAGCTCCCAGGGGGGCACTGAAGCTTTCTTT.

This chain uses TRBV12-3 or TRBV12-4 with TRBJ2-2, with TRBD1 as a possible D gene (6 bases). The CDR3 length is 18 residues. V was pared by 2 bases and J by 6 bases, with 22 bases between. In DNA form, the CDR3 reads TGTGCCAGCAGTTTATTCCCCCGGGGTACAGGGAGAGCCGGGGAGCTGTTTTTT. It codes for CASSLFPRGTGRAGELFF.

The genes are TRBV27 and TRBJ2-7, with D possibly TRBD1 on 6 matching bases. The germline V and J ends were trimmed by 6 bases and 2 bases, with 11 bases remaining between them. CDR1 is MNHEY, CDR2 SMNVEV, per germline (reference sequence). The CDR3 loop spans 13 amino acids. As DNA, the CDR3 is TGTGCCAGCAGCCCGACAGGTCCCTACGAGCAGTACTTC. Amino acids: CASSPTGPYEQYF.

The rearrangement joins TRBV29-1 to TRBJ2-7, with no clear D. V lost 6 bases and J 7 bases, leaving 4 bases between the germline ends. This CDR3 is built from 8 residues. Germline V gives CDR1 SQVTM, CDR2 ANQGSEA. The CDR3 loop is CSVEEQYF. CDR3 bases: TGCAGCGTGGAGGAGCAGTACTTC.

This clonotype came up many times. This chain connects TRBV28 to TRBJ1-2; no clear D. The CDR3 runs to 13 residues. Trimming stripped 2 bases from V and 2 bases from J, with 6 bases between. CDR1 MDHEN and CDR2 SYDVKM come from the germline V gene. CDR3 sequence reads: CASSLRGNYGYTF. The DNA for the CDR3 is TGTGCCAGCAGTTTAAGAGGGAACTATGGCTACACCTTC.

This chain's CDR3 is CSCLFGRGGYEQFF. DNA of the CDR3: TGCAGTTGCCTTTTTGGCAGGGGGGGGTATGAGCAGTTCTTC. V is TRBV20-1 and J is TRBJ2-1; D could derive from TRBD1 or TRBD2 (7 bases each). The CDR3 totals 14 residues. CDR1 is DFQATT and CDR2 is SNEGSKA in the germline V gene (reference sequence). Trimming cost V 8 bases and J 8 bases, with 22 bases left between them.

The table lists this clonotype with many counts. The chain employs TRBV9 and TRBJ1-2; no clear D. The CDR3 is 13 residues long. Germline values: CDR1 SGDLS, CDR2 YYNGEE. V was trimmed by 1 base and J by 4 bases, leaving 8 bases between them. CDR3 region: CASSVTGSYGYTF. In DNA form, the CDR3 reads TGTGCCAGCAGCGTAACCGGGTCCTATGGCTACACCTTC.

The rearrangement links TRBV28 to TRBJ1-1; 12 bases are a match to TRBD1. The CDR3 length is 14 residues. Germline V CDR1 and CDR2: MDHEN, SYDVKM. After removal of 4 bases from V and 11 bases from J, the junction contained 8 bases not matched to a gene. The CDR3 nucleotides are TGTGCCAGCAGTTCTCCGGGACAGGGGGCAGAGGCTTTCTTT. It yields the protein CASSSPGQGAEAFF.

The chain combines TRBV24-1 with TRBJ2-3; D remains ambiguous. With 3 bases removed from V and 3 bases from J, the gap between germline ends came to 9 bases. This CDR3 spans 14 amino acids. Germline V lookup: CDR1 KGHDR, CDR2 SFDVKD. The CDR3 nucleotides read TGTGCCACCAGTGATCGGACGGAGACAGATACGCAGTATTTT. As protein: CATSDRTETDTQYF.